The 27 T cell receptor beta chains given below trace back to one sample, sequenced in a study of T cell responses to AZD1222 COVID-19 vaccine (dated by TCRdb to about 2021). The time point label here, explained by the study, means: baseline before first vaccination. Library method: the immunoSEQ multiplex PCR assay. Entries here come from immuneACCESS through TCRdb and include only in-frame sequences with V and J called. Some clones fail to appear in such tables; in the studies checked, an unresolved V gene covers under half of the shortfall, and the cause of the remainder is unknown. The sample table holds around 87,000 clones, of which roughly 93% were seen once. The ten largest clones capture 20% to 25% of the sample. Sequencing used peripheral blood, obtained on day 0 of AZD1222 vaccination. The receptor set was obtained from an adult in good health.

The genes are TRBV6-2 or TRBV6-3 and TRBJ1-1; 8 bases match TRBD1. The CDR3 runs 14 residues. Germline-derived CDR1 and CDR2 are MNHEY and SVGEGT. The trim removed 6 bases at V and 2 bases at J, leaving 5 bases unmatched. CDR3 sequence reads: CASSPGTGNTEAFF. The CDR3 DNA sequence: TGTGCCAGCAGCCCCGGGACAGGCAACACTGAAGCTTTCTTT.

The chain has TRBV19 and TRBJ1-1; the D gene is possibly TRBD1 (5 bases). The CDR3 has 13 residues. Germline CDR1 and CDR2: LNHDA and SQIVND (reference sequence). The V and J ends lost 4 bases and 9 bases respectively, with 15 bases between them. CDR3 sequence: CASSTQTGQKAFF. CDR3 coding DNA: TGTGCCAGTAGTACCCAAACAGGTCAGAAAGCTTTCTTT.

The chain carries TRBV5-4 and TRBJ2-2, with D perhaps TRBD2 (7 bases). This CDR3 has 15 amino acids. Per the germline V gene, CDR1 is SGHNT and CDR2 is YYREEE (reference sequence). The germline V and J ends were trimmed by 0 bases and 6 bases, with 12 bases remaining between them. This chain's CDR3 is CASSLGGGQAGELFF. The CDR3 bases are TGTGCCAGCAGCTTGGGCGGGGGCCAGGCCGGGGAGCTGTTTTTT.

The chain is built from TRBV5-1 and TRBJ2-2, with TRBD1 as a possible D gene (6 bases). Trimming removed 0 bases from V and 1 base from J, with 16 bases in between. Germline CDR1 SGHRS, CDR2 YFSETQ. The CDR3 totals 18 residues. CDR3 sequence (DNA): TGCGCCAGCAGCTTGGAGGTTCGGCAGGGGAGGAACACCGGGGAGCTGTTTTTT. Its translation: CASSLEVRQGRNTGELFF.

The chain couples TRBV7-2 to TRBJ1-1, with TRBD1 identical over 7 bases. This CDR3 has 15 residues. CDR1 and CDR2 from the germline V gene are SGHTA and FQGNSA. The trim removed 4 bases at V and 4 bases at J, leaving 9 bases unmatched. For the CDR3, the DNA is TGTGCCAGCAGCTCACCGACGACAGGGTTCACTGAAGCTTTCTTT. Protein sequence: CASSSPTTGFTEAFF.

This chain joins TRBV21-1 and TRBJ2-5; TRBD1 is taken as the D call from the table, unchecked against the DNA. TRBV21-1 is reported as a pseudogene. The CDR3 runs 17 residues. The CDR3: CASSKIVGQGEKETQYF. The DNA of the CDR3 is TGTGCCAGCAGCAAAATAGTAGGTCAGGGGGAGAAAGAGACCCAGTACTTC.

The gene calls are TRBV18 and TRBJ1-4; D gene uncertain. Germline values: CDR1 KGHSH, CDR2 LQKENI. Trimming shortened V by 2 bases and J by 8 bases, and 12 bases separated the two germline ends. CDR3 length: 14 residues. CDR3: CASSPTRIGEKLFF. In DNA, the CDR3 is TGTGCCAGCTCACCAACTCGGATCGGGGAAAAACTGTTTTTT.

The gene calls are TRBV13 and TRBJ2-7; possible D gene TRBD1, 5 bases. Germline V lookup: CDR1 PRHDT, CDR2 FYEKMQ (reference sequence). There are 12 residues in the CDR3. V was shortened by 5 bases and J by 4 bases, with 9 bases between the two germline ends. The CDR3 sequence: CASSRYRYEQYF. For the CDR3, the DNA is TGTGCCAGCAGCCGTTACAGGTACGAGCAGTACTTC.

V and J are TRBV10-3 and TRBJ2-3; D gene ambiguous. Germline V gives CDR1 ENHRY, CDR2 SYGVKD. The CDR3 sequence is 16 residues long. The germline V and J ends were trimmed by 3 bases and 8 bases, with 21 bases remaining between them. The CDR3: CAISEQFDTAVGTQYF. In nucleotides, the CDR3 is TGTGCCATCAGTGAACAATTCGACACGGCGGTCGGTACGCAGTATTTT.

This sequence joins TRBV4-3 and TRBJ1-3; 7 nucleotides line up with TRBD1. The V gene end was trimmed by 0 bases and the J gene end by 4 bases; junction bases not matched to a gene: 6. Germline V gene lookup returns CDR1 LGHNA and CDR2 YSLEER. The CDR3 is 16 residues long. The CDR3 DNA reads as TGCGCCAGCAGCCAAGAGGAAACAGGGGCAGGAAACACCATATATTTT. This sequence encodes CASSQEETGAGNTIYF.

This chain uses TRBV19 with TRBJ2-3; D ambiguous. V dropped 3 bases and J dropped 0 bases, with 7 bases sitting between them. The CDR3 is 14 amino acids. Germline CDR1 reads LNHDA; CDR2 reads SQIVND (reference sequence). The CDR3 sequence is CASSIWSSTDTQYF. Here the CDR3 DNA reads TGTGCCAGTAGTATTTGGTCTAGCACAGATACGCAGTATTTT.

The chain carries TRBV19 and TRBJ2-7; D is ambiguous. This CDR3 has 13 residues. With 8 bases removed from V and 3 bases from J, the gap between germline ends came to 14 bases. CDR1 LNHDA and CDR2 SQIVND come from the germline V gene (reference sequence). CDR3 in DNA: TGTGCCAGTTCAGCTGGATTCCTCTACGAGCAGTACTTC. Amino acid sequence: CASSAGFLYEQYF.

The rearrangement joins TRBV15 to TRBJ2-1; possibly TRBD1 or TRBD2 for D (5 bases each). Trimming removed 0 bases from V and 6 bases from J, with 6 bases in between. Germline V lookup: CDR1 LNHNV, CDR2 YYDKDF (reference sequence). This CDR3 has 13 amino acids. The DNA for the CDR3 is TGTGCCACCAGCAGAGATGGGGGCAATGAGCAGTTCTTC. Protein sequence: CATSRDGGNEQFF. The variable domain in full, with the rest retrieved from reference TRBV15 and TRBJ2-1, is DAMVIQNPRYQVTQFGKPVTLSCSQTLNHNVMYWYQQKSSQAPKLLFHYYDKDFNNEADTPDNFQSRRPNTSFCFLDIRSPGLGDTAMYLCATSRDGGNEQFFGPGTRLTVL.

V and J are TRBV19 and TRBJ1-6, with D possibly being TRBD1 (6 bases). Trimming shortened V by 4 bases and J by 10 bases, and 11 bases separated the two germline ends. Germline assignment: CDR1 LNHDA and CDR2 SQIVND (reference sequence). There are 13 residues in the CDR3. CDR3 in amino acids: CASSKGGRSPLHF. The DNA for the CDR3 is TGTGCCAGTAGTAAAGGGGGGCGGTCACCCCTCCACTTT.

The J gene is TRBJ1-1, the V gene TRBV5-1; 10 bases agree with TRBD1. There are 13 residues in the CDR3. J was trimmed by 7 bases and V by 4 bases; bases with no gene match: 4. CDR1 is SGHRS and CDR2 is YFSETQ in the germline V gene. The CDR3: CASSRQGASEAFF. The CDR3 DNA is TGCGCCAGCAGCCGACAGGGGGCCAGTGAAGCTTTCTTT.

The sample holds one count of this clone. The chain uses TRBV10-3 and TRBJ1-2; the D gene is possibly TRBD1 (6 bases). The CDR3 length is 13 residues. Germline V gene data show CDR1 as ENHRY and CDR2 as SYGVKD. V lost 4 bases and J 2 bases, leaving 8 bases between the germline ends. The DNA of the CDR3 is TGTGCCATCAGTGCGACAGGCAACTATGGCTACACCTTC. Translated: CAISATGNYGYTF.

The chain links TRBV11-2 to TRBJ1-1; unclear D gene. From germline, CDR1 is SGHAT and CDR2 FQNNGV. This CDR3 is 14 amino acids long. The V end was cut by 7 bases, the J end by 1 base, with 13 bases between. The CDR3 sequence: CASTQKPGNTEAFF. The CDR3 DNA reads TGTGCCAGCACCCAAAAACCGGGGAACACTGAAGCTTTCTTT.

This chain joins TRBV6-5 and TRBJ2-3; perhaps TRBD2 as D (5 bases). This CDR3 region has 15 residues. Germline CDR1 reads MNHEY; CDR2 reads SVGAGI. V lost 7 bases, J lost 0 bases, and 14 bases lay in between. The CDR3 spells CASTRVVDSTDTQYF. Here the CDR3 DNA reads TGTGCCAGCACGCGGGTCGTTGATAGCACAGATACGCAGTATTTT.

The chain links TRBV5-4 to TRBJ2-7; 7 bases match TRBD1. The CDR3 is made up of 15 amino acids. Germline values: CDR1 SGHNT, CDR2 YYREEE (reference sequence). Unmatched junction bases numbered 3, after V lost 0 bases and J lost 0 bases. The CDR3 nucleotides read TGTGCCAGCAGCTTGGCGGGGACAGACTCCTACGAGCAGTACTTC. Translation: CASSLAGTDSYEQYF.

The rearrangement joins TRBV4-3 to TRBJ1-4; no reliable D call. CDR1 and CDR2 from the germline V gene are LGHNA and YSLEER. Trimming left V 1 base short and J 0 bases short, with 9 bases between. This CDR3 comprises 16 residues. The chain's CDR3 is CASSQGARATNEKLFF. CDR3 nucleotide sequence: TGCGCCAGCAGCCAAGGGGCACGTGCAACTAATGAAAAACTGTTTTTT.

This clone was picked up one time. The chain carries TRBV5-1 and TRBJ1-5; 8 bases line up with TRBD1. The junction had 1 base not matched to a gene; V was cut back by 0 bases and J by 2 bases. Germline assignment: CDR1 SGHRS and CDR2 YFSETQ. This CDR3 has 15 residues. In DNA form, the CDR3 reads TGCGCCAGCAGCTTGGGGACAGGGCGCAATCAGCCCCAGCATTTT. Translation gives CASSLGTGRNQPQHF.

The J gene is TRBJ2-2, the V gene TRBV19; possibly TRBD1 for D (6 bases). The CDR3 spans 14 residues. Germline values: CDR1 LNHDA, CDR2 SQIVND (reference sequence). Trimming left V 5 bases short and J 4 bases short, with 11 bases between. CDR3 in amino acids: CASSQGPGTGELFF. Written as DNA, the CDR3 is TGTGCCAGTAGTCAGGGGCCTGGCACCGGGGAGCTGTTTTTT.

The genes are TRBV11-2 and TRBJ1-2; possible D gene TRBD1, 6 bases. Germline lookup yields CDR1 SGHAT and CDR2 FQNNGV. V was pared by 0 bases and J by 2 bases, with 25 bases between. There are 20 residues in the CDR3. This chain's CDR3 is CASSLESTGREAGRNYGYTF. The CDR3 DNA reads TGTGCCAGCAGCTTAGAGTCAACAGGGAGGGAAGCGGGTCGAAACTATGGCTACACCTTC.

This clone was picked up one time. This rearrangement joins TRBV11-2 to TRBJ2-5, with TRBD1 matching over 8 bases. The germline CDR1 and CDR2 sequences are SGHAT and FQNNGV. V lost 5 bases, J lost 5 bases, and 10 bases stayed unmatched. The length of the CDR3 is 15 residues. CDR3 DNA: TGTGCCAGCAGCCCTATGGACAGGGTCGGGGAGACCCAGTACTTC. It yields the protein CASSPMDRVGETQYF.

CDR3 sequence reads: CASSQDGDRFKPQHF. CDR3 nucleotide sequence: TGTGCCAGCAGCCAAGATGGGGACAGGTTTAAGCCCCAGCATTTT. The gene calls are TRBV4-2 and TRBJ1-5; 8 nucleotides align to TRBD1. The germline CDR1 and CDR2 sequences are LGHNA and YNFKEQ. The J segment lost 8 bases and the V segment lost 0 bases, leaving 6 bases of the junction unmatched. The CDR3 is made up of 15 amino acids.

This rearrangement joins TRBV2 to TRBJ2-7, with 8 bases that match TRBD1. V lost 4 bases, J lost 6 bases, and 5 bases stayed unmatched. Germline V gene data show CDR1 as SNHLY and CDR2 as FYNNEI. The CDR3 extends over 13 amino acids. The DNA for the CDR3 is TGTGCCAGCAGTGTCAGGACAGGGTCCGAGCAGTACTTC. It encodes CASSVRTGSEQYF. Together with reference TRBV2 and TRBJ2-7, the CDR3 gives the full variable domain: EPEVTQTPSHQVTQMGQEVILRCVPISNHLYFYWYRQILGQKVEFLVSFYNNEISEKSEIFDDQFSVERPDGSNFTLKIRSTKLEDSAMYFCASSVRTGSEQYFGPGTRLTVT.

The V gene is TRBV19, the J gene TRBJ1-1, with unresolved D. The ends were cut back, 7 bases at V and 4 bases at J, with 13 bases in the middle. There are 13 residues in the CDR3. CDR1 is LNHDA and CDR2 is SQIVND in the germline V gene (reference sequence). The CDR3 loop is CASTAAGGTEAFF. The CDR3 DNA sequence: TGTGCCAGTACCGCCGCGGGAGGCACTGAAGCTTTCTTT.